This TCR beta chain was sequenced in a study of cytomegalovirus exposure and HLA in healthy donors. Study-wide results and caveats: The dataset shows that most TCR sequences were rare, while some public TCRs occurred in many donors. A later analysis found that most CMV-associated TCR beta chains appeared HLA-restricted.

About this clone itself: Its specificity is not known.

CDR1 is SGHTA, CDR2 FQGTGA, per germline. The length of the CDR3 is 13 residues. V was shortened by 5 bases and J by 8 bases, with 12 bases between the two germline ends. PCR used 60 Vbeta primers and 13 Jbeta primers. Libraries were prepared by immunoSEQ multiplex PCR; TCRdb keeps only in-frame clonotypes and omits some of them. The sample includes approximately 180,000 clones, 77% of them seen just once. V gene TRBV7-3 combines with J gene TRBJ1-4, with D possibly TRBD1 on 5 matching bases. The receptor comes from a woman aged 55-75 years in good health and CMV-seropositive. The source material was PBMCs. CDR3 DNA sequence: TGTGCCAGCAGCCGGGGGGGTGGGGAAAAACTGTTTTTT. Translation gives CASSRGGGEKLFF.